This T cell receptor (beta chain) comes out of a study of blood T cell repertoires in COVID-19. For the study at large: The samples span acute and convalescent COVID-19 from the United States, Italy and Spain. Nucleic acid was either cDNA or gDNA, and it came from T cells, B-cell-depleted T cells, or PBMCs.

This clone was seen only once. Authors' methods: Scientists estimated how many nucleated cells there were by amplifying reference gene primers. Sequencing used immunoSEQ multiplex PCR; TCRdb keeps in-frame clones, though not all of them. V, J and clone size were drawn from that table, and D and trimming were deduced from the DNA. The table lists about 43,000 clones, 85% to 90% of them singletons. V was clipped by 3 bases and J by 3 bases, with 9 bases between them. The length of the CDR3 is 15 residues. Germline values: CDR1 SGHAT, CDR2 FQNNGV. The sequence came from a human donor in a cohort sampled during active COVID-19. The chain carries TRBV11-2 and TRBJ2-6; maybe TRBD2 (5 bases). Sequences were obtained from peripheral blood. CDR3 sequence reads: CASSFTRGGANVLTF. DNA for the CDR3: TGTGCCAGCAGCTTTACTAGAGGTGGGGCCAACGTCCTGACTTTC.